The 19 T cell receptor beta chains below were found in one sample sequenced in a study of cytomegalovirus exposure and HLA in healthy donors. The PCR ran on 60 Vbeta and 13 Jbeta primers. The repertoire was sequenced with immunoSEQ multiplex PCR; TCRdb's copy has only in-frame clones and lacks some. The table records around 92,000 clones, more than 70% of them present only once. Sequencing was done on a sample of PBMCs. These TCRs come from a man younger than 35 in good health and CMV-seronegative.

J is TRBJ2-7 and V is TRBV18; TRBD1 matches 8 bases. V lost 0 bases and J lost 2; bases outside the gene matches: 6. The CDR3 covers 16 residues. Per the germline V gene, CDR1 is KGHSH and CDR2 is LQKENI. CDR3 DNA: TGTGCCAGCTCACCACCGCTAGGACAGGGAACCTACGAGCAGTACTTC. Its protein product is CASSPPLGQGTYEQYF.

This chain connects TRBV9 to TRBJ2-5; 12 nucleotides line up with TRBD2. Germline values: CDR1 SGDLS, CDR2 YYNGEE. There are 16 residues in the CDR3. V shed 2 bases and J 4 bases; nucleotides not matched to a gene: 6. The CDR3 loop reads CASSVMTSGGGETQYF. As DNA, the CDR3 is TGTGCCAGCAGCGTGATGACTAGCGGGGGTGGAGAGACCCAGTACTTC. Drawing the rest from reference TRBV9 and TRBJ2-5, the complete variable domain is DSGVTQTPKHLITATGQRVTLRCSPRSGDLSVYWYQQSLDQGLQFLIQYYNGEERAKGNILERFSAQQFPDLHSELNLSSLELGDSALYFCASSVMTSGGGETQYFGPGTRLLVL.

This rearrangement joins TRBV5-6 to TRBJ2-7; weak D call: TRBD2 (5 bases). The CDR3 is made up of 17 amino acids. Per the germline V gene, CDR1 is SGHDT and CDR2 is YYEEEE. V was pared by 4 bases and J by 0 bases, with 20 bases between. CDR3 loop: CASSGRPGSLLSYEQYF. CDR3 nucleotide sequence: TGTGCCAGCAGCGGACGACCGGGAAGCCTCCTCTCCTACGAGCAGTACTTC.

V and J are TRBV18 and TRBJ1-2; weak D call: TRBD1 (6 bases). The CDR3 is 22 residues long. V lost 3 bases and J lost 3, with 35 bases in between. Germline lookup yields CDR1 KGHSH and CDR2 LQKENI. The CDR3 region has the DNA TGTGCCAGCTCACCGGTCCGCATCAACAGGGTCGACGCGTCGATTTCACACTATGGCTACACCTTC. This gives the protein CASSPVRINRVDASISHYGYTF.

The chain couples TRBV25-1 to TRBJ1-2; no clear D gene. CDR1 and CDR2 from the germline V gene are MGHDK and SYGVNS. The CDR3 is made up of 15 amino acids. Trimming stripped 1 base from V and 2 bases from J, with 11 bases between. The CDR3 DNA is TGTGCCAGCAGTGAATCGACACCAATGAACTATGGCTACACCTTC. This codes for CASSESTPMNYGYTF.

The chain employs TRBV11-2 and TRBJ2-5, with TRBD1 as a possible D gene (6 bases). This CDR3 is 14 amino acids long. Germline values: CDR1 SGHAT, CDR2 FQNNGV. Trimming took off 1 base at V and 6 bases at J, with 12 bases between the two ends. The CDR3: CASSLAGASKTQYF. The CDR3 nucleotides are TGTGCCAGCAGCTTAGCAGGGGCTAGTAAGACCCAGTACTTC.

The V and J genes are TRBV11-2 and TRBJ1-5, with a weak D call TRBD1 (5 bases). The CDR3 is 17 residues long. Germline V gene data show CDR1 as SGHAT and CDR2 as FQNNGV. V dropped 1 base and J dropped 0 bases, with 13 bases sitting between them. The CDR3 spells CASSLGGPTYSNQPQHF. The CDR3 DNA sequence: TGTGCCAGCAGCTTAGGGGGCCCCACTTATAGCAATCAGCCCCAGCATTTT. Filled out from reference TRBV11-2 and TRBJ1-5, the complete variable domain reads EAGVAQSPRYKIIEKRQSVAFWCNPISGHATLYWYQQILGQGPKLLIQFQNNGVVDDSQLPKDRFSAERLKGVDSTLKIQPAKLEDSAVYLCASSLGGPTYSNQPQHFGDGTRLSIL.

The chain carries TRBV9 and TRBJ2-7, with no clear D. The V end was cut by 0 bases, the J end by 2 bases, with 9 bases between. CDR3 length equals 14 residues. Germline values: CDR1 SGDLS, CDR2 YYNGEE. CDR3 sequence reads: CASSVDLATYEQYF. Written as DNA, the CDR3 is TGTGCCAGCAGCGTAGATCTTGCGACCTACGAGCAGTACTTC.

The CDR3 region is CASSLSRGGTYEQYF. CDR3 coding DNA: TGTGCCAGCAGTTTATCGCGCGGGGGCACCTACGAGCAGTACTTC. V and J are TRBV27 and TRBJ2-5; D is perhaps TRBD2 (7 bases). The J call may be faulty, since TRBJ2-7 better matches the DNA end. Germline loops: CDR1 MNHEY, CDR2 SMNVEV (reference sequence). CDR3 length: 15 amino acids.

The chain links TRBV2 to TRBJ1-2; D not resolved. The CDR3 covers 13 residues. Trimming removed 3 bases at V and 5 bases at J, with 10 bases between. Germline V gene sequence: CDR1 SNHLY, CDR2 FYNNEI. For the CDR3, the DNA is TGTGCCAGCAGTGACCGGGGATATTATGGCTACACCTTC. Its translation: CASSDRGYYGYTF.

The chain has TRBV6-5 and TRBJ2-1, with 12 positions matching TRBD1. CDR1 MNHEY and CDR2 SVGAGI come from the germline V gene. This CDR3 has 16 amino acids. V lost 2 bases, J lost 7 bases, and 6 bases stayed unmatched. CDR3 protein: CASSYGGQGAINEQFF. CDR3 DNA: TGTGCCAGCAGTTACGGGGGACAGGGGGCTATAAATGAGCAGTTCTTC.

The chain recombines TRBV5-1 with TRBJ2-7, with a possible D match to TRBD1 (6 bases). V lost 0 bases, J lost 7 bases, and 23 bases lay in between. The germline gives CDR1 SGHRS, CDR2 YFSETQ. The CDR3 runs 17 residues. CDR3 coding DNA: TGCGCCAGCAGCTTGGAGCTCATACGGGACACTTCTCGTGAGCAGTACTTC. This codes for CASSLELIRDTSREQYF.

The V and J genes are TRBV14 and TRBJ2-1; 8 bases line up with TRBD1. Losses at the gene ends were 4 bases for V and 1 base for J; bases not matched to a gene: 3. The CDR3 sequence is 15 residues long. CDR1 and CDR2 from the germline V gene are SGHDN and FVKESK. CDR3 nucleotides: TGTGCCAGCAGCCTAGGACAGGGATCCTACAATGAGCAGTTCTTC. This gives the protein CASSLGQGSYNEQFF. Looking up the rest from reference TRBV14 and TRBJ2-1 gives the full variable domain: EAGVTQFPSHSVIEKGQTVTLRCDPISGHDNLYWYRRVMGKEIKFLLHFVKESKQDESGMPNNRFLAERTGGTYSTLKVQPAELEDSGVYFCASSLGQGSYNEQFFGPGTRLTVL.

This clone came up a few times. CDR3 sequence reads: CASSESNTEAFF. In DNA, the CDR3 is TGTGCCAGCTCTGAGTCCAACACTGAAGCTTTCTTT. The V and J genes are TRBV6-6 and TRBJ1-1, with unresolved D. The CDR3 sequence is 12 residues long. Germline CDR1 MNHNY, CDR2 SVGAGI (reference sequence). With 8 bases removed from V and 2 bases from J, the gap between germline ends came to 9 bases.

The V and J genes are TRBV6-1 and TRBJ2-1; 8 bases fit TRBD1. CDR1 is MNHNS and CDR2 is SASEGT in the germline V gene. This CDR3 spans 13 amino acids. The J segment lost 5 bases and the V segment lost 10 bases, leaving 7 bases of the junction unmatched. The CDR3 protein is CATRGQANNEQFF. The CDR3 DNA sequence: TGTGCCACCAGGGGACAGGCCAACAATGAGCAGTTCTTC.

This chain uses TRBV27 with TRBJ2-3; D gene uncertain. There are 12 residues in the CDR3. V was pared by 8 bases and J by 2 bases, with 8 bases between. Germline CDR1 MNHEY, CDR2 SMNVEV (reference sequence). DNA for the CDR3: TGTGCCAGCCGCACTTTCACAGATACGCAGTATTTT. The encoded protein is CASRTFTDTQYF.

The chain employs TRBV6-6 and TRBJ2-6; D unclear. Deletions cut 6 bases from V and 0 bases from J, with 9 bases between. The CDR3 is made up of 15 amino acids. Germline CDR1 reads MNHNY; CDR2 reads SVGAGI (reference sequence). The CDR3 bases are TGTGCCAGCAGCATAACACGCTCTGGGGCCAACGTCCTGACTTTC. Protein product: CASSITRSGANVLTF.

Only one count was recorded for this clone. CDR3 protein: CASSLGTGQGTTDTQYF. The CDR3 bases are TGTGCCAGCAGCTTGGGCACGGGACAGGGGACCACAGATACGCAGTATTTT. V gene TRBV5-8 combines with J gene TRBJ2-3; TRBD1 aligns across 10 bases. With 0 bases clipped from V and 2 bases from J, the junction kept 6 bases outside the gene matches. CDR1 is SGHTS, CDR2 YDEGEE, per germline. The CDR3 length is 17 residues.

This clone was seen only once. The chain employs TRBV27 and TRBJ2-3; 9 bases fit TRBD2. Germline V gives CDR1 MNHEY, CDR2 SMNVEV (reference sequence). CDR3 length: 15 residues. V trimming: 7 bases; J trimming: 3 bases; junction bases outside the gene matches: 8. As DNA, the CDR3 is TGTGCCAGCACGTTAGCGGGGGTTGTGACAGATACGCAGTATTTT. Translation: CASTLAGVVTDTQYF.